These T cell receptor beta chains were read from a single sample in a study of shared clonotypes between healthy human individuals. The data were produced by immunoSEQ multiplex PCR, yet TCRdb's version contains in-frame clones alone and is incomplete. The data contain over 100,000 clones, 55% to 70% of them singletons. The sequenced material came from memory CD8+ T cells sorted from blood. These receptors were obtained from a young woman in good health. The CDR3 runs from the conserved cysteine through the conserved F or W. The order of the fields is CDR3 protein, CDR3 DNA, clone size, J gene, D gene, V gene. D genes are given only for firm matches. Only some rows state a clone size, as once, few, many or a class for expanded clones.

CDR3 protein: CASGGYQETQYF
CDR3 DNA: TGTGCCAGCGGTGGGTACCAAGAGACCCAGTACTTC
clone size: .
J gene: TRBJ2-5
D gene: .
V gene: TRBV27

CDR3 protein: CASSPQRGGSYEQYF
CDR3 DNA: TGTGCCAGCAGTCCGCAACGAGGAGGCTCCTACGAGCAGTACTTC
clone size: .
J gene: TRBJ2-7
D gene: .
V gene: TRBV28

CDR3 protein: CASTPGTATDTQYF
CDR3 DNA: TGCGCCAGCACCCCCGGGACAGCCACAGATACGCAGTATTTT
clone size: .
J gene: TRBJ2-3
D gene: TRBD1
V gene: TRBV5-1

CDR3 protein: CASSLGQGNTEAFF
CDR3 DNA: TGTGCCAGCAGCTTAGGACAAGGAAACACTGAAGCTTTCTTT
clone size: few
J gene: TRBJ1-1
D gene: .
V gene: TRBV11-2

CDR3 protein: CASRQGLRESNQPQHF
CDR3 DNA: TGTGCCAGCCGACAGGGTCTAAGGGAGAGCAATCAGCCCCAGCATTTT
clone size: .
J gene: TRBJ1-5
D gene: TRBD1
V gene: TRBV4-2

CDR3 protein: CASSADRYSGANVLTF
CDR3 DNA: TGTGCCAGCAGTGCCGACAGGTACTCTGGGGCCAACGTCCTGACTTTC
clone size: many
J gene: TRBJ2-6
D gene: .
V gene: TRBV25-1

CDR3 protein: CASSLVLGPINEQFF
CDR3 DNA: TGTGCCAGCAGCTTAGTTCTCGGGCCAATAAATGAGCAGTTCTTC
clone size: once
J gene: TRBJ2-1
D gene: .
V gene: TRBV7-2

CDR3 protein: CASSQGTATDYTF
CDR3 DNA: TGTGCCAGCTCTCAGGGGACAGCGACTGACTACACCTTC
clone size: few
J gene: TRBJ1-2
D gene: TRBD1
V gene: TRBV18

CDR3 protein: CASSLRDRDYEQFF
CDR3 DNA: TGTGCCAGCAGCCTCCGGGACAGGGACTATGAGCAGTTCTTC
clone size: few
J gene: TRBJ2-1
D gene: TRBD1
V gene: TRBV14

CDR3 protein: CASSLNEQYF
CDR3 DNA: TGTGCCAGCAGCCTTAACGAGCAGTACTTC
clone size: few
J gene: TRBJ2-7
D gene: .
V gene: TRBV28

CDR3 protein: CASSFGRGRLERNTGELFF
CDR3 DNA: TGTGCCAGCAGCTTTGGCAGGGGGCGCCTTGAGCGGAACACCGGGGAGCTGTTTTTT
clone size: .
J gene: TRBJ2-2
D gene: TRBD1
V gene: TRBV7-9

CDR3 protein: CASSLGVTSGSEQYF
CDR3 DNA: TGTGCCAGCAGCTTAGGTGTGACTAGCGGGAGCGAGCAGTACTTC
clone size: .
J gene: TRBJ2-7
D gene: TRBD2
V gene: TRBV7-9

CDR3 protein: CASSDSRTSGGSDTQYF
CDR3 DNA: TGTGCCAGCAGTGACTCGCGGACTAGCGGGGGGTCAGATACGCAGTATTTT
clone size: many
J gene: TRBJ2-3
D gene: TRBD2
V gene: TRBV6-4

CDR3 protein: CASSFHTTGTEAFF
CDR3 DNA: TGTGCCAGCAGTTTTCATACTACGGGGACTGAAGCTTTCTTT
clone size: .
J gene: TRBJ1-1
D gene: .
V gene: TRBV28

CDR3 protein: CASSAGTGGGTPLHF
CDR3 DNA: TGTGCCAGTAGTGCCGGGACAGGGGGTGGGACACCCCTCCACTTT
clone size: once
J gene: TRBJ1-6
D gene: TRBD1
V gene: TRBV19

CDR3 protein: CASSEGGWGAPYNEQFF
CDR3 DNA: TGTGCCAGCAGTGAAGGTGGATGGGGAGCCCCCTACAATGAGCAGTTCTTC
clone size: .
J gene: TRBJ2-1
D gene: .
V gene: TRBV6-1

CDR3 protein: CSATLQGSNEKLFF
CDR3 DNA: TGCAGCGCGACCTTACAGGGTTCTAATGAAAAACTGTTTTTT
clone size: once
J gene: TRBJ1-4
D gene: .
V gene: TRBV29-1

CDR3 protein: CASSYSRQGADIQYF
CDR3 DNA: TGTGCCAGCAGTTACTCGCGGCAGGGGGCAGACATTCAGTACTTC
clone size: many
J gene: TRBJ2-4
D gene: TRBD1
V gene: TRBV6-6

CDR3 protein: CASSFWGVTEAFF
CDR3 DNA: TGTGCCAGCAGCTTCTGGGGGGTCACTGAAGCTTTCTTT
clone size: .
J gene: TRBJ1-1
D gene: .
V gene: TRBV7-9

CDR3 protein: CASSPEGRYEQYF
CDR3 DNA: TGTGCCAGCAGTCCTGAGGGCCGTTACGAGCAGTACTTC
clone size: .
J gene: TRBJ2-7
D gene: .
V gene: TRBV2

CDR3 protein: CASRRGTYGYTF
CDR3 DNA: TGTGCCAGCAGGCGGGGGACCTATGGCTACACCTTC
clone size: .
J gene: TRBJ1-2
D gene: .
V gene: TRBV27

CDR3 protein: CASSSQASIEQYF
CDR3 DNA: TGTGCCAGCAGTTCCCAGGCTAGCATCGAGCAGTACTTC
clone size: .
J gene: TRBJ2-7
D gene: .
V gene: TRBV28

CDR3 protein: CSVEGQARNTEAFF
CDR3 DNA: TGCAGCGTTGAGGGCCAGGCGCGGAACACTGAAGCTTTCTTT
clone size: .
J gene: TRBJ1-1
D gene: .
V gene: TRBV29-1

CDR3 protein: CASSLEWAGGSTDTQYF
CDR3 DNA: TGTGCCAGCAGCTTAGAATGGGCAGGGGGGAGCACAGATACGCAGTATTTT
clone size: .
J gene: TRBJ2-3
D gene: .
V gene: TRBV25-1

CDR3 protein: CASSPFSGRGYNEQFF
CDR3 DNA: TGTGCCAGCAGCCCATTTAGCGGGAGGGGATACAATGAGCAGTTCTTC
clone size: .
J gene: TRBJ2-1
D gene: TRBD2
V gene: TRBV5-4

CDR3 protein: CASSFGLAGGCLYNEQFF
CDR3 DNA: TGTGCCAGCAGCTTTGGACTAGCGGGAGGATGTCTCTACAATGAGCAGTTCTTC
clone size: .
J gene: TRBJ2-1
D gene: TRBD2
V gene: TRBV13

CDR3 protein: CASSSETSSYEQYF
CDR3 DNA: TGTGCCAGCAGCTCGGAGACTAGCAGCTACGAGCAGTACTTC
clone size: few
J gene: TRBJ2-7
D gene: TRBD2
V gene: TRBV5-6